These 25 T cell receptor beta chains came from one sample sequenced in a study of cytomegalovirus exposure and HLA in healthy donors. The study ran its PCR with 60 Vbeta and 13 Jbeta primers. Repertoires were generated with immunoSEQ multiplex PCR, while TCRdb's copy carries only in-frame clones and drops some. The sample yields 90,000 to 150,000 clones, 77% seen once. Sample: PBMCs. These receptors originate from a man younger than 35 in good health and CMV-seropositive.

This clone has a handful of counts. The gene calls are TRBV21-1 and TRBJ1-2. TRBV21-1 is a known pseudogene. This CDR3 has 14 amino acids. CDR3 bases: TGTGCCAGCAGCAACGTATTTTCTAACTATGGCTACACCTTC. Its translation: CASSNVFSNYGYTF.

The chain combines TRBV27 with TRBJ2-7; D is unclear. The CDR3 extends over 10 amino acids. Germline lookup yields CDR1 MNHEY and CDR2 SMNVEV (reference sequence). The V gene lost 3 bases and the J gene lost 7 bases, with 4 bases spanning the gap. CDR3 nucleotide sequence: TGTGCCAGCAGTTTGCGGGAGCAGTACTTC. Its translation is CASSLREQYF.

The chain uses TRBV6-1 and TRBJ1-1; D is unresolved. There are 15 residues in the CDR3. CDR1 and CDR2 (germline): MNHNS, SASEGT. V gave up 0 bases and J gave up 11 bases, with 19 bases separating them. The CDR3 nucleotides read TGTGCCAGCAGTGAAGCGCCCCAGGTCAAGCCTAAGGCTTTCTTT. The encoded protein is CASSEAPQVKPKAFF.

The rearrangement links TRBV5-1 to TRBJ1-3; TRBD1 might be the D (5 bases). V was cut by 4 bases and J by 5 bases, with 13 bases left in between. This CDR3 is 14 amino acids long. Germline values: CDR1 SGHRS, CDR2 YFSETQ. CDR3 nucleotides: TGCGCCAGCAGCGCGCTCACAGGTAGAAACACCATATATTTT. The encoded protein is CASSALTGRNTIYF.

The chain uses TRBV18 and TRBJ1-5; 11 bases match TRBD1. Germline lookup yields CDR1 KGHSH and CDR2 LQKENI. Losses at the gene ends were 4 bases for V and 0 bases for J; bases not matched to a gene: 5. CDR3 length equals 17 residues. DNA of the CDR3: TGTGCCAGCTCACGGACAGGGGGCGGGTATAGCAATCAGCCCCAGCATTTT. It encodes CASSRTGGGYSNQPQHF.

Comment on this clone: Other DNA sequences in this sample translate to the same CDR3. The chain combines TRBV27 with TRBJ2-5; D unresolved. The J call may be mistaken, given a closer DNA end match to TRBJ2-7. The CDR3 is 11 residues long. Germline CDR1 reads MNHEY; CDR2 reads SMNVEV (reference sequence). The chain's CDR3 is CASSSLYEQYF. The CDR3 nucleotides are TGTGCCAGCAGTTCCCTATACGAGCAGTACTTC.

The chain carries TRBV12-5 and TRBJ2-7, with D possibly being TRBD2 (5 bases). Trimming shortened V by 2 bases and J by 5 bases, and 22 bases separated the two germline ends. CDR3 length: 17 residues. Germline CDR1 LGHNT, CDR2 FRNRAP. The CDR3 region is CASGLSPLDEAVNEQYF. CDR3 in DNA: TGTGCTAGTGGTTTGAGTCCCCTCGATGAAGCGGTGAACGAGCAGTACTTC.

The J gene is TRBJ2-7, the V gene TRBV11-2, with 8 positions matching TRBD1. Trimming cost V 5 bases and J 0 bases; bases outside gene matches: 6. The CDR3 sequence is 15 residues long. Germline CDR1 reads SGHAT; CDR2 reads FQNNGV. Written as DNA, the CDR3 is TGTGCCAGCAGCCCATTGACAGGGGTCTCCTACGAGCAGTACTTC. Translated: CASSPLTGVSYEQYF.

This sequence joins TRBV11-2 and TRBJ1-2; no definite D call. V dropped 4 bases and J dropped 3 bases, with 9 bases sitting between them. Germline V gene data show CDR1 as SGHAT and CDR2 as FQNNGV. This CDR3 has 13 residues. CDR3 residues: CASSYSLDYGYTF. The DNA of the CDR3 is TGTGCCAGCAGCTACAGTTTGGACTATGGCTACACCTTC.

This clone was seen a few times. The rearrangement joins TRBV11-3 to TRBJ2-2; D is possibly TRBD1 (5 bases). CDR1 and CDR2 (germline): SGHNT, YENEEA. CDR3 length equals 14 residues. Trimming cost V 5 bases and J 1 base, with 8 bases left between them. Here the CDR3 DNA reads TGTGCCAGCAGCCCGACAGTGAACACCGGGGAGCTGTTTTTT. The encoded protein is CASSPTVNTGELFF.

This clone came up once. This chain uses TRBV25-1 with TRBJ2-2, with 8 bases fitting TRBD1. The CDR3 loop spans 16 amino acids. J gave up 0 bases and V 7 bases, and 7 bases lay outside the gene matches. From germline, CDR1 is MGHDK and CDR2 SYGVNS. Here the CDR3 reads CASTGTGTANTGELFF. The CDR3 nucleotides are TGTGCCAGCACCGGGACAGGCACCGCGAACACCGGGGAGCTGTTTTTT.

The rearrangement joins TRBV10-1 to TRBJ1-1; D might be TRBD1 (5 bases). Germline lookup yields CDR1 WNHNN and CDR2 SYGVQD (reference sequence). The CDR3 contains 15 residues. Between the trimmed V and J ends, which lost 6 bases and 1 base, there was a span of 15 bases. The CDR3 DNA sequence: TGCGCCAGCAGCCTCCCGGGGGTAAGGAACACTGAAGCTTTCTTT. It encodes CASSLPGVRNTEAFF.

The chain uses TRBV9 and TRBJ2-2, with 7 bases fitting TRBD1. The germline gives CDR1 SGDLS, CDR2 YYNGEE. This CDR3 region has 15 residues. J was trimmed by 9 bases and V by 0 bases; bases with no gene match: 8. The CDR3 DNA sequence: TGTGCCAGCAGCGTAGTGGCAGGGGGTGCGCGGGAGCTGTTTTTT. It specifies CASSVVAGGARELFF. Using reference TRBV9 and TRBJ2-2 for the parts outside the CDR3, the full variable domain is DSGVTQTPKHLITATGQRVTLRCSPRSGDLSVYWYQQSLDQGLQFLIQYYNGEERAKGNILERFSAQQFPDLHSELNLSSLELGDSALYFCASSVVAGGARELFFGEGSRLTVL.

V gene TRBV4-1 combines with J gene TRBJ2-2, with 13 bases matching TRBD2. With V trimmed by 3 bases and J by 2 bases, 15 bases remained unmatched. The CDR3 consists of 21 residues. The germline gives CDR1 MGHRA, CDR2 YSYEKL. The CDR3 DNA follows: TGCGCCAGCAGCCACCACCCACTCAACCCGGGACTAGCGGGAAACACCGGGGAGCTGTTTTTT. This gives the protein CASSHHPLNPGLAGNTGELFF.

This clone has only one observation. V and J are TRBV2 and TRBJ2-3; tentatively, D is TRBD2 (7 bases). V lost 7 bases, J lost 2 bases, and 28 bases lay in between. The V gene's germline CDR1 is SNHLY and CDR2 FYNNEI. This CDR3 is built from 19 residues. The CDR3 DNA reads TGTGCCAGCATGACCGGCGGGGGCCATGGGGTCGGCCCCACAGATACGCAGTATTTT. Translated: CASMTGGGHGVGPTDTQYF.

This clone was detected only a few times. V and J are TRBV14 and TRBJ2-5; 12 bases fit TRBD2. Germline loops: CDR1 SGHDN, CDR2 FVKESK. The junction had 6 bases not matched to a gene; V was cut back by 5 bases and J by 5 bases. This CDR3 contains 15 residues. For the CDR3, the DNA is TGTGCCAGCAGCTCTCCTACTAGCGGGAGGGAGACCCAGTACTTC. Its translation: CASSSPTSGRETQYF.

The chain employs TRBV15 and TRBJ2-7, with 12 positions matching TRBD2. The CDR3 totals 15 residues. V lost 0 bases to trimming and J lost 6 bases; unmatched junction nucleotides: 3. CDR1 is LNHNV, CDR2 YYDKDF, per germline (reference sequence). CDR3 sequence reads: CATSRDRLAGVEQYF. CDR3 coding DNA: TGTGCCACCAGCAGAGATCGACTAGCGGGAGTCGAGCAGTACTTC. Drawing the rest from reference TRBV15 and TRBJ2-7, the complete variable domain is DAMVIQNPRYQVTQFGKPVTLSCSQTLNHNVMYWYQQKSSQAPKLLFHYYDKDFNNEADTPDNFQSRRPNTSFCFLDIRSPGLGDTAMYLCATSRDRLAGVEQYFGPGTRLTVT.

The CDR3 loop reads CASSSLRYYGGDNYGYTF. CDR3 DNA sequence: TGTGCCAGCAGTTCCCTCCGGTACTATGGGGGCGATAACTATGGCTACACCTTC. V is TRBV28 and J is TRBJ1-2; D may be TRBD1 (6 bases). V was cut by 4 bases and J by 1 base, with 22 bases left in between. Per the germline V gene, CDR1 is MDHEN and CDR2 is SYDVKM. The CDR3 loop spans 18 amino acids.

The rearrangement links TRBV29-1 to TRBJ2-7; 7 positions agree with TRBD2. The CDR3 covers 15 residues. V shed 4 bases, J shed 0 bases, and the junction held 9 bases outside the gene matches. Germline CDR1 and CDR2: SQVTM and ANQGSEA. Here the CDR3 DNA reads TGCAGCGTTGGGGGGTTGCCTAGCGGCTCCTACGAGCAGTACTTC. It is translated as CSVGGLPSGSYEQYF.

This clone appeared a few times. The chain carries TRBV7-9 and TRBJ1-2, with 7 bases identical to TRBD1. Germline-derived CDR1 and CDR2 are SEHNR and FQNEAQ (reference sequence). The junction had 7 bases not matched to a gene; V was cut back by 5 bases and J by 1 base. The CDR3 is made up of 15 amino acids. The CDR3: CASSLRQGINYGYTF. The CDR3 DNA sequence: TGTGCCAGCAGCCTCCGACAGGGAATTAACTATGGCTACACCTTC.

In this sample, this clone turned up a few times. The chain recombines TRBV27 with TRBJ1-5; D is unresolved. The CDR3 runs to 13 residues. V was pared by 1 base and J by 7 bases, with 8 bases between. The germline V gene encodes CDR1 MNHEY and CDR2 SMNVEV (reference sequence). The CDR3: CASSLWSDQPQHF. The CDR3 DNA reads as TGTGCCAGCAGTTTATGGAGTGACCAGCCCCAGCATTTT.

This clone was seen just once. The chain links TRBV2 to TRBJ1-5; possibly TRBD1 for D (5 bases). In germline, CDR1 is SNHLY, CDR2 FYNNEI. This CDR3 is 13 amino acids long. Trimming took 11 bases from V and 7 from J, leaving 18 bases between them. The CDR3 sequence: CAGDEGRGQPQHF. Written as DNA, the CDR3 is TGTGCCGGCGACGAGGGGAGGGGACAGCCCCAGCATTTT. Full variable domain (rest looked up from reference TRBV2 and TRBJ1-5): EPEVTQTPSHQVTQMGQEVILRCVPISNHLYFYWYRQILGQKVEFLVSFYNNEISEKSEIFDDQFSVERPDGSNFTLKIRSTKLEDSAMYFCAGDEGRGQPQHFGDGTRLSIL.

The rearrangement joins TRBV27 to TRBJ1-5; TRBD1 is a possible D gene (5 bases). Trimming cost V 4 bases and J 4 bases, with 17 bases left between them. This CDR3 spans 16 amino acids. CDR1 MNHEY and CDR2 SMNVEV come from the germline V gene (reference sequence). The CDR3 sequence: CASSSTVPGRNQPQHF. CDR3 coding DNA: TGTGCCAGCAGTTCGACAGTTCCTGGACGAAATCAGCCCCAGCATTTT.

The chain is built from TRBV19 and TRBJ1-2; weak D call: TRBD1 (6 bases). V shed 3 bases and J shed 0 bases, with 11 bases lying between them. Germline CDR1 and CDR2: LNHDA and SQIVND (reference sequence). The CDR3 is made up of 15 amino acids. The CDR3 spells CASSISGDANYGYTF. Written as DNA, the CDR3 is TGTGCCAGTAGTATTTCAGGGGACGCTAACTATGGCTACACCTTC.

V usage is TRBV6-5 and J usage is TRBJ1-5, with no clear D. The germline CDR1 and CDR2 sequences are MNHEY and SVGAGI. This CDR3 spans 13 amino acids. The germline V and J ends were trimmed by 6 bases and 1 base, with 7 bases remaining between them. CDR3 DNA sequence: TGTGCCAGCAGCCCCGGGAGCAATCAGCCCCAGCATTTT. It codes for CASSPGSNQPQHF.